Below, 32 T cell receptor beta chains from the same sample are listed, as sequenced in a study of T cells in Graves' hyperthyroidism and ophthalmopathy. Amplification yielded TCR beta CDR3 regions, with RNA transcripts as the source. The primer set for the first-round RT-PCR of the TCR CDR3 was HTBI. TCRdb ran MiXCR on the multiplex PCR reads and lists one entry per CDR3 protein. This table holds 500,000 to 550,000 distinct CDR3 sequences, around 21% found once. The sample comprised blood. The receptor source for this set is a man aged 18-30 years with Graves' hyperthyroidism.

This clonotype was observed at least ten times. The chain is built from TRBV28 and TRBJ2-7; TRBD1 aligns across 7 bases. Germline CDR1 is MDHEN and CDR2 is SYDVKM. V gave up 4 bases and J gave up 4 bases; unmatched junction bases: 10. The CDR3 sequence is 15 residues long. In DNA, the CDR3 is TGTGCCAGCAGTTCCCCAAGGGACAGCCCTTACGAGCAGTACTTC. This encodes CASSSPRDSPYEQYF.

This clonotype was seen many times. The gene calls are TRBV12-3 or TRBV12-4 and TRBJ1-2; perhaps TRBD1 as D (6 bases). V was trimmed by 7 bases and J by 7 bases, leaving 16 bases between them. This CDR3 has 13 amino acids. The CDR3 DNA follows: TGTGCCAGCACCCTAGGTGGGACATTTGGCTACACCTTC. It encodes CASTLGGTFGYTF.

The chain links TRBV2 to TRBJ2-2; TRBD1 agrees at 7 bases. Looked up from germline, CDR1 is SNHLY and CDR2 is FYNNEI. The CDR3 has 15 amino acids. J lost 5 bases, V lost 6 bases, and 9 bases had no gene match. The CDR3 region is CASRGGEGATGELFF. CDR3 coding DNA: TGTGCCAGCAGAGGGGGCGAAGGGGCTACCGGGGAGCTGTTTTTT. Together with reference TRBV2 and TRBJ2-2, the CDR3 gives the full variable domain: EPEVTQTPSHQVTQMGQEVILRCVPISNHLYFYWYRQILGQKVEFLVSFYNNEISEKSEIFDDQFSVERPDGSNFTLKIRSTKLEDSAMYFCASRGGEGATGELFFGEGSRLTVL.

This clonotype appeared many times. The chain uses TRBV6-1 and TRBJ2-7, with TRBD1 matching 10 bases. CDR1 is MNHNS and CDR2 is SASEGT in the germline V gene. The CDR3 extends over 15 amino acids. V was clipped by 7 bases and J by 1 base; unmatched bases: 7. As DNA, the CDR3 is TGTGCCAGCAACCCGGACAGGGGGTTTTCCTACGAGCAGTACTTC. Translation gives CASNPDRGFSYEQYF.

The chain uses TRBV5-1 and TRBJ2-7; D gene uncertain. The CDR3 is made up of 14 amino acids. The V end was cut by 0 bases, the J end by 4 bases, with 11 bases between. Germline-derived CDR1 and CDR2 are SGHRS and YFSETQ. In DNA form, the CDR3 reads TGCGCCAGCAGCTTGGACAGTCAGTCGTACGAGCAGTACTTC. It codes for CASSLDSQSYEQYF.

The V call is TRBV19, the J call TRBJ1-1; TRBD1 might be the D (6 bases). This CDR3 contains 16 residues. Trimming removed 3 bases at V and 0 bases at J, with 14 bases between. Germline V CDR1 and CDR2: LNHDA, SQIVND (reference sequence). CDR3 nucleotide sequence: TGTGCCAGTAGTATTTCCAGGGGCAGGATGAACACTGAAGCTTTCTTT. Translating it yields CASSISRGRMNTEAFF.

This clonotype was seen at least ten times. V gene TRBV28 combines with J gene TRBJ1-5; D ambiguous. Trimming stripped 2 bases from V and 9 bases from J, with 8 bases between. The germline gives CDR1 MDHEN, CDR2 SYDVKM. This CDR3 region has 12 residues. CDR3 sequence: CASSLGNSPQHF. For the CDR3, the DNA is TGTGCCAGCAGTTTAGGGAATTCGCCCCAGCATTTT.

This clonotype was counted at least ten times. This chain joins TRBV20-1 and TRBJ1-2, with D possibly being TRBD1 (6 bases). The CDR3 is made up of 12 amino acids. Per germline, CDR1 DFQATT and CDR2 SNEGSKA (reference sequence). DNA for the CDR3: TGCAGCCGTAACTGGGGGGCTGGGGGCTACACCTTC. This codes for CSRNWGAGGYTF.

The V call is TRBV12-3 or TRBV12-4, the J call TRBJ1-1; no reliable D call. This CDR3 is 14 amino acids long. The ends were cut back, 3 bases at V and 0 bases at J, with 8 bases in the middle. The CDR3 nucleotides are TGTGCCAGCAGTTTTTTGGCGGTGAACACTGAAGCTTTCTTT. Its translation: CASSFLAVNTEAFF.

Many counts were recorded for this clonotype. This sequence joins TRBV2 and TRBJ1-2; no reliable D call. V dropped 9 bases and J dropped 4 bases, with 9 bases sitting between them. Germline values: CDR1 SNHLY, CDR2 FYNNEI. This CDR3 is built from 11 residues. CDR3 protein: CASVSSYGYTF. The CDR3 nucleotides read TGTGCCAGTGTTTCTTCCTATGGCTACACCTTC.

This clonotype was picked up many times. This chain uses TRBV12-3 or TRBV12-4 with TRBJ1-2; TRBD1 might be the D (5 bases). V lost 3 bases, J lost 7 bases, and 24 bases lay in between. The CDR3 consists of 17 residues. In nucleotides, the CDR3 is TGTGCCAGCAGTTTTACTACCGGGACTCCCCTAACCCCTGGCTACACCTTC. Protein: CASSFTTGTPLTPGYTF.

This clonotype was detected ten times or more. The chain has TRBV6-2 or TRBV6-3 and TRBJ2-7, with D unresolved. The CDR3 has 14 residues. Looked up from germline, CDR1 is MNHEY and CDR2 is SVGEGT. V shed 2 bases and J shed 3 bases, with 11 bases lying between them. CDR3 in amino acids: CASSYRPGFYEQYF. The CDR3 DNA sequence: TGTGCCAGCAGTTACCGGCCAGGCTTCTACGAGCAGTACTTC.

On this clonotype itself: A read error may explain this, as a much larger clone is one base away. The chain has TRBV4-2 and TRBJ2-2; TRBD1 matches at 7 bases. This CDR3 region has 16 residues. Germline lookup yields CDR1 LGHNA and CDR2 YNFKEQ. CDR3 sequence: CASSGTLGGNTGELLF. The DNA of the CDR3 is TGTGCCAGCAGCGGCACCTTAGGGGGCAACACCGGGGAGCTGTTGTTT.

This clonotype was picked up a small number of times. V and J are TRBV4-1 and TRBJ1-1; D is unclear. This CDR3 comprises 14 residues. V was shortened by 4 bases and J by 1 base, with 10 bases between the two germline ends. The germline gives CDR1 MGHRA, CDR2 YSYEKL. In nucleotides, the CDR3 is TGCGCCAGCAGCCCCCTCTATCCGAACACTGAAGCTTTCTTT. Its protein product is CASSPLYPNTEAFF.

This sequence joins TRBV12-3 or TRBV12-4 and TRBJ1-6, with D unclear. The CDR3 spans 12 residues. Trimming removed 1 base from V and 7 bases from J, with 2 bases in between. The CDR3 DNA sequence: TGTGCCAGCAGTTTAGTCAATTCACCCCTCCACTTT. This translates into CASSLVNSPLHF.

This clonotype came up many times. The V call is TRBV7-9, the J call TRBJ2-7; 7 bases agree with TRBD1. CDR1 and CDR2 from the germline V gene are SEHNR and FQNEAQ (reference sequence). V lost 1 base to trimming and J lost 4 bases; unmatched junction nucleotides: 4. The CDR3 runs 14 residues. The CDR3 reads CASSLENRGYEQYF. The CDR3 DNA sequence: TGTGCCAGCAGCTTAGAGAACAGGGGATACGAGCAGTACTTC.

The V and J genes are TRBV12-3 or TRBV12-4 and TRBJ2-7, with 8 bases matching TRBD1. Trimming at V came to 7 bases and at J to 2 bases, leaving 7 bases not matched to a gene. This CDR3 has 14 residues. In DNA, the CDR3 is TGTGCCAGCACCTCCGGGACAGGAGCCTACGAGCAGTACTTC. Its protein is CASTSGTGAYEQYF.

This clonotype was seen at least ten times. The V call is TRBV19, the J call TRBJ1-5; 8 nucleotides align to TRBD1. CDR3 length equals 18 residues. Germline assignment: CDR1 LNHDA and CDR2 SQIVND (reference sequence). The trim removed 3 bases at V and 4 bases at J, leaving 14 bases unmatched. The CDR3 protein is CASSILSAGQGGNQPQHF. The CDR3 nucleotides are TGTGCCAGTAGTATTCTATCAGCCGGACAGGGCGGAAATCAGCCCCAGCATTTT.

This clonotype was seen a few times. CDR3 in DNA: TGTGCCAGCAGCAAAGGGAGGGACAAGTCCTACGAGCAGTACTTC. The encoded protein is CASSKGRDKSYEQYF. The gene calls are TRBV7-6 and TRBJ2-7; TRBD2 might be the D (7 bases). Looked up from germline, CDR1 is SGHVS and CDR2 is FNYEAQ. CDR3 length: 15 amino acids. The V end was cut by 5 bases, the J end by 1 base, with 15 bases between.

At least ten counts were recorded for this clonotype. The rearrangement joins TRBV6-5 to TRBJ1-2, with TRBD1 matching 7 bases. Germline lookup yields CDR1 MNHEY and CDR2 SVGAGI. The CDR3 has 17 amino acids. The J segment lost 4 bases and the V segment lost 2 bases, leaving 13 bases of the junction unmatched. CDR3 sequence reads: CASSYPARRGGGYGYTF. The CDR3 DNA is TGTGCCAGCAGTTACCCAGCCAGGAGAGGGGGCGGCTATGGCTACACCTTC.

This clonotype was found many times. The rearrangement joins TRBV12-3 or TRBV12-4 to TRBJ1-5; D is unclear. CDR3 length equals 15 residues. Trimming left V 6 bases short and J 2 bases short, with 14 bases between. CDR3 sequence (DNA): TGTGCCAGCAGCCTCCTCCTTACCGGCAATCAGCCCCAGCATTTT. Translating gives CASSLLLTGNQPQHF.

This rearrangement joins TRBV2 to TRBJ2-4; a weak D match, TRBD2 (6 bases). Germline V CDR1 and CDR2: SNHLY, FYNNEI. V gave up 4 bases and J gave up 2 bases, with 12 bases separating them. CDR3 length equals 15 residues. This CDR3 reads CASSGGGPPKNIQYF. CDR3 bases: TGTGCCAGCAGTGGGGGAGGTCCTCCCAAAAACATTCAGTACTTC.

This clonotype was seen many times. The rearrangement links TRBV9 to TRBJ1-1; 8 bases fit TRBD1. The CDR3 is made up of 14 amino acids. J lost 5 bases, V lost 0 bases, and 3 bases had no gene match. Germline-derived CDR1 and CDR2 are SGDLS and YYNGEE. CDR3: CASSVETGETEAFF. The CDR3 coding sequence is TGTGCCAGCAGCGTAGAGACAGGGGAGACTGAAGCTTTCTTT.

There are many counts of this clonotype. The rearrangement links TRBV2 to TRBJ2-7; D gene uncertain. The germline CDR1 and CDR2 sequences are SNHLY and FYNNEI. V lost 3 bases and J lost 4, with 10 bases in between. This CDR3 spans 13 amino acids. CDR3 nucleotide sequence: TGTGCCAGCAGTGAGGCTACATCGTACGAGCAGTACTTC. Its translation is CASSEATSYEQYF.

This chain links TRBV4-1 with TRBJ1-1, with D uncertain. Trimming took off 0 bases at V and 5 bases at J, with 10 bases between the two ends. This CDR3 region has 14 residues. Germline-derived CDR1 and CDR2 are MGHRA and YSYEKL. The CDR3 sequence: CASSQDSRVTEAFF. The CDR3 DNA is TGCGCCAGCAGCCAAGATAGTCGGGTTACTGAAGCTTTCTTT.

This sequence joins TRBV6-1 and TRBJ2-4, with D possibly TRBD1 on 5 matching bases. The CDR3 contains 15 residues. The V gene's germline CDR1 is MNHNS and CDR2 SASEGT. With 6 bases removed from V and 2 bases from J, the gap between germline ends came to 14 bases. CDR3: CASSLDIGTKNIQYF. CDR3 DNA sequence: TGTGCCAGCAGCCTGGACATAGGAACCAAAAACATTCAGTACTTC.

In its sample, this clonotype was seen many times. The V call is TRBV11-2, the J call TRBJ1-2; 9 bases map to TRBD1. The germline CDR1 and CDR2 sequences are SGHAT and FQNNGV. J was trimmed by 8 bases and V by 6 bases; bases with no gene match: 10. The CDR3 has 14 amino acids. This chain's CDR3 is CASSRPGQGGGYTF. The CDR3 DNA sequence: TGTGCCAGCAGTCGACCGGGACAGGGAGGGGGCTACACCTTC.

There are a few counts of this clonotype. This CDR3 is CAHSQSSYNSPLHF. The CDR3, as DNA: TGTGCCCACAGTCAGAGCTCCTATAATTCACCCCTCCACTTT. The chain has TRBV6-1 and TRBJ1-6; D ambiguous. Germline V gives CDR1 MNHNS, CDR2 SASEGT. V shed 11 bases and J shed 0 bases, with 11 bases lying between them. CDR3 size: 14 residues.

The chain is built from TRBV12-5 and TRBJ1-5, with a tentative D call TRBD1 (5 bases). V was pared by 5 bases and J by 0 bases, with 8 bases between. The CDR3 spans 14 residues. CDR1 and CDR2 from the germline V gene are LGHNT and FRNRAP. CDR3 amino acids: CASGDSYSNQPQHF. The CDR3 DNA sequence: TGTGCTAGTGGTGACAGCTATAGCAATCAGCCCCAGCATTTT.

In this sample, this clonotype turned up many times. The rearrangement uses TRBV20-1 and TRBJ1-5; D is possibly TRBD1 (6 bases). Germline V lookup: CDR1 DFQATT, CDR2 SNEGSKA (reference sequence). The CDR3 runs 13 residues. V was shortened by 7 bases and J by 6 bases, with 16 bases between the two germline ends. CDR3 region: CSVRSGAIQPQHF. CDR3 sequence (DNA): TGCAGTGTTCGATCAGGGGCAATTCAGCCCCAGCATTTT.

The sample holds many counts of this clonotype. This chain uses TRBV28 with TRBJ1-1; D gene uncertain. Germline CDR1 MDHEN, CDR2 SYDVKM. Trimming stripped 4 bases from V and 0 bases from J, with 18 bases between. The CDR3 is made up of 17 amino acids. CDR3 nucleotides: TGTGCCAGCAGTTCGAGGTCACGTTGGCAAATGAACACTGAAGCTTTCTTT. This gives the protein CASSSRSRWQMNTEAFF.

This clonotype was seen repeatedly, ten times or more. This chain uses TRBV18 with TRBJ1-1; possible D gene TRBD1, 6 bases. The CDR3 has 14 amino acids. The V end lost 6 bases, the J end lost 1 base, and 12 bases lay between the germline ends. CDR1 and CDR2 from the germline V gene are KGHSH and LQKENI. The CDR3, as DNA: TGTGCCAGCTCTCGGACAGAATCGAACACTGAAGCTTTCTTT. Translated, it gives CASSRTESNTEAFF.